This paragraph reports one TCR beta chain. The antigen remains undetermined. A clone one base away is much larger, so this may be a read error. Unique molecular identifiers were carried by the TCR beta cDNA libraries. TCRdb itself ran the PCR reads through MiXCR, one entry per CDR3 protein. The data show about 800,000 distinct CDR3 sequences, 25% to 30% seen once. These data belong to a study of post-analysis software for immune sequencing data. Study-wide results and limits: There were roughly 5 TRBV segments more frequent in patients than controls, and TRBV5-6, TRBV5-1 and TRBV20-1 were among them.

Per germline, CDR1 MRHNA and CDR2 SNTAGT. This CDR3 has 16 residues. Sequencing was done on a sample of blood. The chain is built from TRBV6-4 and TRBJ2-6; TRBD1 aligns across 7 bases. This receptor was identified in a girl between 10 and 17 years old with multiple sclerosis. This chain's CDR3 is CVSSLGTASGANVLTF. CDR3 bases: TGTGTCAGCAGCCTGGGGACAGCCTCTGGGGCCAACGTCCTGACTTTC.